Listed below are T cell receptor beta chains from one sample, sequenced in a study of T cells in Graves' hyperthyroidism and ophthalmopathy. TCRdb passed the multiplex PCR reads through MiXCR, listing each CDR3 protein once. The repertoire has around 600,000 distinct CDR3 sequences, just under 45% of them found once; the top ten carry roughly 7.2%. The specimen was peripheral blood or thyroid tissue (not recorded which). The receptor set was obtained from an adult man with Graves' disease, either hyperthyroidism or ophthalmopathy (not recorded which). CDR3s include the opening cysteine and the closing phenylalanine or tryptophan. The D gene is left open where the match is weak. Size is stated for part of the rows, as once, few or many counts, or as a class when the clone is expanded.

TRBV20-1	-	-	TRBJ1-5	CSALRTANQPQHF	TGCAGTGCTTTACGGACAGCTAATCAGCCCCAGCATTTT
TRBV29-1	once	-	TRBJ1-2	CSVRTNYGYTF	TGCAGCGTGAGGACTAACTATGGCTACACCTTC
TRBV7-9	few	TRBD1	TRBJ1-5	CASSQRTGRNQPQHF	TGTGCCAGCAGCCAAAGGACAGGGAGGAATCAGCCCCAGCATTTT
TRBV5-1	-	-	TRBJ2-7	CASSFHRASAAYEQYF	TGCGCCAGCAGCTTCCACCGGGCAAGTGCGGCCTACGAGCAGTACTTC
TRBV25-1	many	-	TRBJ1-1	CARDWNTEAFF	TGTGCCAGGGACTGGAACACTGAAGCTTTCTTT
TRBV29-1	-	TRBD1	TRBJ1-2	CSVGWTGGNGYTF	TGCAGCGTTGGCTGGACAGGGGGTAATGGCTACACCTTC
TRBV29-1	many	-	TRBJ1-1	CSVAQNTEAFF	TGCAGCGTGGCGCAGAACACTGAAGCTTTCTTT
TRBV5-1	few	-	TRBJ1-1	CASKRVNTEAFF	TGCGCCAGCAAGAGAGTGAACACTGAAGCTTTCTTT
TRBV7-9	-	-	TRBJ1-4	CASSLGASYATNEKLFF	TGTGCCAGCAGCTTAGGGGCCAGCTATGCAACTAATGAAAAACTGTTTTTT
TRBV7-8	many	-	TRBJ2-6	CASSSARGSGANVLTF	TGTGCCAGCAGCTCCGCCAGGGGCTCTGGGGCCAACGTCCTGACTTTC
TRBV13	-	-	TRBJ2-7	CASSLRSDYEQYF	TGTGCCAGCAGCTTAAGAAGTGACTACGAGCAGTACTTC
TRBV10-3	-	-	TRBJ2-2	CATSPGLGQQANTGELFF	TGTGCCACCTCTCCGGGACTCGGACAGCAGGCGAACACCGGGGAGCTGTTTTTT
TRBV24-1	-	-	TRBJ2-6	CATSDVGRPYGANVLTF	TGTGCCACCAGTGATGTTGGGAGGCCCTATGGGGCCAACGTCCTGACTTTC
TRBV7-9	few	-	TRBJ1-2	CASSLAQGGNYGYTF	TGTGCCAGCAGCTTAGCGCAGGGCGGTAACTATGGCTACACCTTC
TRBV29-1	once	-	TRBJ1-5	CSLSGHISGNQPQHF	TGCAGCTTATCGGGCCATATTTCGGGCAATCAGCCCCAGCATTTT
TRBV20-1	many	-	TRBJ1-1	CSARDRDAEAFF	TGCAGTGCTAGAGACAGGGACGCTGAAGCTTTCTTT
TRBV20-1	-	-	TRBJ1-1	CSAPLGSMNTEAFF	TGCAGTGCTCCCCTAGGCAGCATGAACACTGAAGCTTTCTTT
TRBV19	-	TRBD1	TRBJ1-5	CASSPLTGFNQPQHF	TGTGCCAGTAGTCCATTGACAGGGTTCAATCAGCCCCAGCATTTT
TRBV2	-	TRBD1	TRBJ1-1	CASSEAEDRPSGAFF	TGTGCCAGCAGTGAAGCGGAGGACAGGCCCTCTGGAGCTTTCTTT
TRBV20-1	many	-	TRBJ2-7	CSASAGAVGEQYF	TGCAGTGCTAGCGCTGGGGCTGTTGGCGAGCAGTACTTC
TRBV5-1	many	-	TRBJ2-7	CASSTRGSSYEQYF	TGCGCCAGCAGCACAAGGGGCTCATCCTACGAGCAGTACTTC
TRBV29-1	-	-	TRBJ1-2	CSVGWGNTNYGYTF	TGCAGCGTTGGGTGGGGAAACACTAACTATGGCTACACCTTC
TRBV7-2	-	TRBD2	TRBJ2-7	CARSLAGDTYSYEQYF	TGTGCCCGCAGCTTAGCGGGGGACACTTACTCCTACGAGCAGTACTTC
TRBV7-9	many	-	TRBJ1-5	CASSADSRNQPQHF	TGTGCCAGCAGCGCGGACAGTCGCAATCAGCCCCAGCATTTT
TRBV7-6	-	TRBD2	TRBJ2-2	CASSSASGPNTGELFF	TGTGCCAGCAGTTCCGCTAGCGGCCCTAACACCGGGGAGCTGTTTTTT
TRBV12-3/TRBV12-4	-	TRBD1	TRBJ2-5	CASSSGQGRDETQYF	TGTGCCAGCAGTTCGGGACAGGGAAGGGATGAGACCCAGTACTTC
TRBV29-1	-	-	TRBJ1-4	CSVEARAEKLFF	TGCAGCGTTGAAGCGAGGGCCGAAAAACTGTTTTTT
TRBV5-7	-	TRBD2	TRBJ2-2	CASRRTSGAQNTGELFF	TGTGCCAGCAGGAGGACTAGCGGGGCGCAAAACACCGGGGAGCTGTTTTTT
TRBV19	few	-	TRBJ1-1	CASRAGFETEAFF	TGTGCCAGTAGGGCTGGTTTTGAGACTGAAGCTTTCTTT
TRBV29-1	few	-	TRBJ2-1	CSVGNGPYNEQFF	TGCAGCGTTGGGAACGGGCCCTACAATGAGCAGTTCTTC
TRBV7-8	-	TRBD1	TRBJ1-1	CASRPRGQTEAFF	TGTGCCAGCAGACCCAGGGGGCAAACTGAAGCTTTCTTT
TRBV5-1	few	-	TRBJ1-2	CASSLDLGQRGYTF	TGCGCCAGCAGCTTGGATCTGGGGCAACGGGGCTACACCTTC
TRBV24-1	once	TRBD2	TRBJ2-2	CASSREGSAGELFF	TGTGCCAGCAGCCGGGAGGGCTCGGCCGGGGAGCTGTTTTTT
TRBV7-9	-	TRBD2	TRBJ2-7	CASSRGRGDEQYF	TGTGCCAGCAGCCGGGGGAGGGGTGACGAGCAGTACTTC
TRBV7-8	-	-	TRBJ1-1	CASSPSGRSGEAFF	TGTGCCAGCAGCCCGTCCGGGAGGTCAGGTGAAGCTTTCTTT
TRBV24-1	many	-	TRBJ1-2	CATSQGSTLGYTF	TGTGCCACCAGTCAGGGGTCCACCCTTGGCTACACCTTC
TRBV20-1	few	-	TRBJ1-5	CSASPLANRASNQPQHF	TGCAGTGCTAGCCCCCTGGCGAACAGGGCCTCCAATCAGCCCCAGCATTTT